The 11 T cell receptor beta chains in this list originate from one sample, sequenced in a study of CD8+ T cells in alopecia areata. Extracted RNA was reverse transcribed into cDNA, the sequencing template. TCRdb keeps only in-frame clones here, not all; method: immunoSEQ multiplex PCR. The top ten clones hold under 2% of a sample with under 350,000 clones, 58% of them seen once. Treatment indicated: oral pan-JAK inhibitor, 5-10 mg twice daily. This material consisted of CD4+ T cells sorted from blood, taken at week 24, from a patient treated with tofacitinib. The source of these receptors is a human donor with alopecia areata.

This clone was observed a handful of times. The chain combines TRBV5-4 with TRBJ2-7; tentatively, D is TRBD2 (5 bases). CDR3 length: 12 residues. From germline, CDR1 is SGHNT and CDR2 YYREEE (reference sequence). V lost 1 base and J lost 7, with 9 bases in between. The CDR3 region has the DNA TGTGCCAGCAGCTTGATGCCGGGAGAGCAGTACTTC. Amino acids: CASSLMPGEQYF.

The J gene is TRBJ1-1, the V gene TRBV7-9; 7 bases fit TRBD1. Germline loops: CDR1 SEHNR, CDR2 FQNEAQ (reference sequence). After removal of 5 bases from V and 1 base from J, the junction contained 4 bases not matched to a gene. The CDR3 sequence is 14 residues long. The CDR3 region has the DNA TGTGCCAGCAGCGTCCGGGACAGGAACACTGAAGCTTTCTTT. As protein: CASSVRDRNTEAFF.

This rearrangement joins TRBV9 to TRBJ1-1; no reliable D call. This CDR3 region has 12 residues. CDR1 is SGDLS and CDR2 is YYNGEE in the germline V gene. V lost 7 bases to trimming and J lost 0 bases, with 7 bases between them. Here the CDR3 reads CASGRLNTEAFF. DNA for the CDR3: TGTGCCAGCGGACGGCTGAACACTGAAGCTTTCTTT.

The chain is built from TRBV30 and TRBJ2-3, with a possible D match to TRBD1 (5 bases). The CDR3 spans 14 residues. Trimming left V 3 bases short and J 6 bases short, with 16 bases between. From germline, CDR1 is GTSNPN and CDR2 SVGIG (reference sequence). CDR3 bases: TGTGCCTGGAGCCCCTGGGGCCCGAGTGATACGCAGTATTTT. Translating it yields CAWSPWGPSDTQYF.

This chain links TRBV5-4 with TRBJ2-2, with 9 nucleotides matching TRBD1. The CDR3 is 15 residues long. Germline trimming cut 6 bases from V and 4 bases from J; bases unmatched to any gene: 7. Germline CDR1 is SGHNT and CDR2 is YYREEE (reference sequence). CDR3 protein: CASTQTGGLTGELFF. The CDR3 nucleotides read TGTGCCAGCACCCAAACAGGGGGCCTCACCGGGGAGCTGTTTTTT.

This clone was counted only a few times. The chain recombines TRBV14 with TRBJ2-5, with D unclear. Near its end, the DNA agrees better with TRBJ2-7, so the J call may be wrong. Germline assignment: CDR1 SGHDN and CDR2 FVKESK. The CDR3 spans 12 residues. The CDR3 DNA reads TGTGCCAGCAGCCGCCGCTGGGACGAGCAGTACTTC. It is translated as CASSRRWDEQYF.

The CDR3 here is CASSLGRKETQYF. The CDR3 bases are TGTGCCAGCAGCTTAGGGAGGAAAGAGACCCAGTACTTC. The V gene is TRBV13, the J gene TRBJ2-5, with unresolved D. Trimming pared 0 bases from V and 3 bases from J, leaving 5 bases between. Germline V gene data show CDR1 as PRHDT and CDR2 as FYEKMQ (reference sequence). The CDR3 is 13 residues long.

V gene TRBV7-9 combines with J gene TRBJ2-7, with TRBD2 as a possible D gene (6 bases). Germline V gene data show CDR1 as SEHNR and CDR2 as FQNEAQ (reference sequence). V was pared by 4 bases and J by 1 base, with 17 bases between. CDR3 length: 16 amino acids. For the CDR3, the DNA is TGTGCCAGCAGCTCCTACGGCGGGGCGTCGTCCTACGAGCAGTACTTC. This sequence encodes CASSSYGGASSYEQYF.

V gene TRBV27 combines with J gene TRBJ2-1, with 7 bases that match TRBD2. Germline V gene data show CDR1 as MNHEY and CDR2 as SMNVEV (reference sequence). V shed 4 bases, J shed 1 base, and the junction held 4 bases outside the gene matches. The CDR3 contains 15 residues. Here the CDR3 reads CASSSGGGSYNEQFF. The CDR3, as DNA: TGTGCCAGCAGTTCTGGGGGGGGATCCTACAATGAGCAGTTCTTC.

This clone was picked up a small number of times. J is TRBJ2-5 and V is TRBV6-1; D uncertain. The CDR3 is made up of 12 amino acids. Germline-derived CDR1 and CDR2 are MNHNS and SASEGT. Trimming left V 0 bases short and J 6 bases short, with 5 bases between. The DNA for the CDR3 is TGTGCCAGCAGTGAAGCGGTTAAGACCCAGTACTTC. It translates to CASSEAVKTQYF.

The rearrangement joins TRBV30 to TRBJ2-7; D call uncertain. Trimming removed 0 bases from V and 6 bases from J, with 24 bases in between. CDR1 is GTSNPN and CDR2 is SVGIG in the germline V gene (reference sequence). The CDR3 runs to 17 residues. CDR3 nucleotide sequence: TGTGCCTGGAGTGTAAAGACGGCGGAGAACTGGGCTCGCGAGCAGTACTTC. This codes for CAWSVKTAENWAREQYF.